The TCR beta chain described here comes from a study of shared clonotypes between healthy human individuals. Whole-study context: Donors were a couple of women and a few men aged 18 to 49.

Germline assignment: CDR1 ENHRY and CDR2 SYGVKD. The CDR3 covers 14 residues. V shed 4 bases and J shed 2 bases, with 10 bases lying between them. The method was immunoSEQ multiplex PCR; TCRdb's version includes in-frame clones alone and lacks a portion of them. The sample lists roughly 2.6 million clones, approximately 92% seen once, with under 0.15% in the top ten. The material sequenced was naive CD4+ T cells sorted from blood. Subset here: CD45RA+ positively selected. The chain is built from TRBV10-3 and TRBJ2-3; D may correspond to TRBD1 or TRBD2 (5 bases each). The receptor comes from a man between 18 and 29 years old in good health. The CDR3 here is CAISGDGFTDTQYF. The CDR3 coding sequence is TGTGCCATCAGTGGGGACGGATTCACAGATACGCAGTATTTT.